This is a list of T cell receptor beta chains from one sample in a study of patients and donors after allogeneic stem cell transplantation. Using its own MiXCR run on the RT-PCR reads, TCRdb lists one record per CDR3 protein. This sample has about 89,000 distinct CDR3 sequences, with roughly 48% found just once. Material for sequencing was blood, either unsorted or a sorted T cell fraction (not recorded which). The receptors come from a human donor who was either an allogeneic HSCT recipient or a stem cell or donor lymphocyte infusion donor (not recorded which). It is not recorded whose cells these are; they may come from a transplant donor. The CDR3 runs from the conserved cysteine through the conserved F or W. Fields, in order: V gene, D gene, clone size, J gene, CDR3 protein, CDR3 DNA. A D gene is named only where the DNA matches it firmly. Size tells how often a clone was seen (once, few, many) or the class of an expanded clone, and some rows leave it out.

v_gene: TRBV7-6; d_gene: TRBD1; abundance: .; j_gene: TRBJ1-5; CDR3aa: CASSLATGGGQPQHF; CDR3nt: TGTGCCAGCAGCTTAGCCACAGGGGGAGGGCAGCCCCAGCATTTT
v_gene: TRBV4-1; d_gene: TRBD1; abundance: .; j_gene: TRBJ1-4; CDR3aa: CASSQIYRGLGEKLFF; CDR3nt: TGCGCCAGCAGCCAAATCTACAGGGGGCTGGGTGAAAAACTGTTTTTT
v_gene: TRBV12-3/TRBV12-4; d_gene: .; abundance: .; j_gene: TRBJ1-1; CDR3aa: CASSLDLTEAFF; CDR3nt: TGTGCCAGCAGCTTAGACCTCACTGAAGCTTTCTTT
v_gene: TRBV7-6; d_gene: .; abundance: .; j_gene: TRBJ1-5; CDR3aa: CASSLGGGQPQHF; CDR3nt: TGTGCCAGCAGCTTAGGAGGAGGTCAGCCCCAGCATTTT
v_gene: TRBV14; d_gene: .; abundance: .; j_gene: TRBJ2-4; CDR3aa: CASSQGNIQYF; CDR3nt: TGTGCCAGCAGCCAAGGGAACATTCAGTACTTC
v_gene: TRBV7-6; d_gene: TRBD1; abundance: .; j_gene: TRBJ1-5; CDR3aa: CASSLGGGYQPQHF; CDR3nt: TGTGCCAGCAGCTTAGGAGGGGGCTATCAGCCCCAGCATTTT
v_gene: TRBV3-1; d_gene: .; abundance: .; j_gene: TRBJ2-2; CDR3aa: CASTLGGANTGELFF; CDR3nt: TGTGCCAGCACTCTAGGGGGGGCCAACACCGGGGAGCTGTTTTTT
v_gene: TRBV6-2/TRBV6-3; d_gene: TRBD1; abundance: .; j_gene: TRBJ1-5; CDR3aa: CASSYLDRAGNQPQHF; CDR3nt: TGTGCCAGCAGTTACCTTGACAGGGCAGGAAATCAGCCCCAGCATTTT
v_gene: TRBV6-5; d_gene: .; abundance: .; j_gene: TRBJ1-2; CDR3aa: CASTRGLLYGYTF; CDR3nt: TGTGCCAGCACCCGCGGACTGCTCTATGGCTACACCTTC
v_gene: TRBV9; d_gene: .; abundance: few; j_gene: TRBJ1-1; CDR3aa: CASSVDIGGPEAFF; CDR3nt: TGTGCCAGCAGCGTAGATATTGGTGGACCTGAAGCTTTCTTT
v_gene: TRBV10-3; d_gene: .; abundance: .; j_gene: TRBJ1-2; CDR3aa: CAIRDSPNYGYTF; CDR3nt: TGTGCCATCAGGGACAGTCCTAACTATGGCTACACCTTC
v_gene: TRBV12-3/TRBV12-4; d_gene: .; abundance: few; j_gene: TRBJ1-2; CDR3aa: CASSPQVGFGNTF; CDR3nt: .
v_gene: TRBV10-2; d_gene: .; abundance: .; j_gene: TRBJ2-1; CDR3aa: CASRRQGEQFF; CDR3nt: TGCGCCAGCAGAAGACAAGGGGAGCAGTTCTTC
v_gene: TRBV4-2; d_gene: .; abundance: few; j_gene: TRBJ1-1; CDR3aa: CASASGTEAFF; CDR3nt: TGTGCCAGCGCTTCGGGGACTGAAGCTTTCTTT
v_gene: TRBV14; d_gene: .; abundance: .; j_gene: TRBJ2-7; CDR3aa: CASSQDRLDPIYEQYF; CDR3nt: TGTGCCAGCAGCCAAGATAGGTTGGATCCTATCTACGAGCAGTACTTC
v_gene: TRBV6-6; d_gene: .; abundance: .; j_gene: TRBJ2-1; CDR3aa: CASTTWPEGYNEQFF; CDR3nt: TGTGCCAGCACCACATGGCCGGAGGGCTACAATGAGCAGTTCTTC
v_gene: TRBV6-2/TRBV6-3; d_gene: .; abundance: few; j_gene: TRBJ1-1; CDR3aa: CASSGRLFVNTEAFF; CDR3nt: TGTGCCAGCAGTGGACGGCTATTCGTGAACACTGAAGCTTTCTTT
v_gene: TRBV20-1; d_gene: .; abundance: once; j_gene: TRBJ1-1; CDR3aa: CSARDGKRGAFF; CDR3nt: TGCAGTGCTAGAGATGGGAAGCGGGGAGCTTTCTTT
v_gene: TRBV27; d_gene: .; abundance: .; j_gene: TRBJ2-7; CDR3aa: CASSFTARGYEQYF; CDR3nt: TGTGCCAGCAGTTTCACCGCCAGGGGCTACGAGCAGTACTTC
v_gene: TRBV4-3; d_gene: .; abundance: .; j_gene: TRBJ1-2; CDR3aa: CASSHGESYGYTF; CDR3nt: TGCGCCAGCAGCCATGGGGAAAGCTATGGCTACACCTTC
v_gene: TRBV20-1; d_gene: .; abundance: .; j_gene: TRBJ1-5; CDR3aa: CSAREIYQPQHF; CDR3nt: TGCAGTGCTAGAGAAATCTATCAGCCCCAGCATTTT
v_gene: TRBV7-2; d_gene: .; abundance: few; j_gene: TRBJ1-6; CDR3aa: CASSLVASDSPLHF; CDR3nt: TGTGCCAGCAGCTTAGTCGCCTCCGATTCACCCCTCCACTTT
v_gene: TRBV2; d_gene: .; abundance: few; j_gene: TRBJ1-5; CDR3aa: CASSEGAGVYSNQPQHF; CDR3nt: TGTGCCAGCAGTGAAGGAGCGGGGGTCTATAGCAATCAGCCCCAGCATTTT
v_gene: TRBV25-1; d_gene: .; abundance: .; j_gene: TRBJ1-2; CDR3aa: CASSDRQESIGGYTF; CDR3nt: TGTGCCAGCAGTGATCGACAGGAGTCGATAGGAGGCTACACCTTC
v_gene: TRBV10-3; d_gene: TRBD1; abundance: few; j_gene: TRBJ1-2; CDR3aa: CAISESDRAPTF; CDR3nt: TGTGCCATCAGTGAGTCAGACAGGGCGCCCACCTTC
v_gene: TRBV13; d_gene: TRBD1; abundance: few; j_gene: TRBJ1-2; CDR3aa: CASSAQGQKINYGYTF; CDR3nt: TGTGCCAGCAGCGCCCAGGGACAGAAGATTAACTATGGCTACACCTTC
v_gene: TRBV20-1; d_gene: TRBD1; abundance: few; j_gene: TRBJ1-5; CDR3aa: CSARDTQTGGYQPQHF; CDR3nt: TGCAGTGCTAGAGATACCCAGACAGGGGGTTATCAGCCCCAGCATTTT
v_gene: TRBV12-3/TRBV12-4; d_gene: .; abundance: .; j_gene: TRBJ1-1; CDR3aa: CASSLGSGTEAFF; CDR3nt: TGTGCCAGCAGTTTAGGGTCGGGCACTGAAGCTTTCTTT
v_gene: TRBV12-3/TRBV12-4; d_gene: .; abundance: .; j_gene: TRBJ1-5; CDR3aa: CASSLRSNQPQHF; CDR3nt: TGTGCCAGCAGTTTACGGAGCAATCAGCCCCAGCATTTT
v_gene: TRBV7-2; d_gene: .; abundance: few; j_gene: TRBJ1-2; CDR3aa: CASSLVSGSTHYGYTF; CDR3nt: TGTGCCAGCAGCTTAGTATCCGGCAGTACTCACTATGGCTACACCTTC
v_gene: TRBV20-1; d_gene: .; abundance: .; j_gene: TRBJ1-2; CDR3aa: CSASARGKYGYTF; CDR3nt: TGCAGTGCCAGTGCCAGGGGAAAGTACGGCTACACCTTC